The 16 T cell receptor beta chains presented below share a single source sample, sequenced in a study of CD8 T cells in ankylosing spondylitis. TCRdb reprocessed the 5' RACE reads via MiXCR and lists one record per CDR3 protein. The sample contains some 840,000 distinct CDR3 sequences, about 10% of which appear only once. Their specific antigens are unknown. Regarding the study as a whole: A TCR beta motif of eight highly homologous variants appeared characteristic of ankylosing spondylitis blood.

Sample: blood, either unsorted or a sorted T cell fraction (not recorded which). The source of these receptors is a male donor with ankylosing spondylitis.

As DNA, the CDR3 is TGTGCCAGCAGTTATACAATAGTCCGGGAGTACTCCTACGAGCAGTACTTC. This encodes CASSYTIVREYSYEQYF. J is TRBJ2-7 and V is TRBV6-2 or TRBV6-3; weak D call: TRBD2 (6 bases). Trimming pared 3 bases from V and 0 bases from J, leaving 18 bases between. The CDR3 consists of 17 residues. CDR1 MNHEY and CDR2 SVGEGT come from the germline V gene.

The V and J genes are TRBV12-3 or TRBV12-4 and TRBJ1-1, with D possibly matching TRBD1 (6 bases). Trimming left V 0 bases short and J 0 bases short, with 14 bases between. The CDR3 loop spans 17 amino acids. Here the CDR3 DNA reads TGTGCCAGCAGTTTAGCATTGGGGGGCAGTTTGAACACTGAAGCTTTCTTT. Its translation is CASSLALGGSLNTEAFF.

This clonotype was observed many times. The chain joins TRBV20-1 to TRBJ1-1; D gene uncertain. Germline CDR1 DFQATT, CDR2 SNEGSKA (reference sequence). The CDR3 is made up of 12 amino acids. Trimming cost V 6 bases and J 1 base, with 9 bases left between them. CDR3: CSALRQNTEAFF. The CDR3 DNA sequence: TGCAGTGCCCTCCGACAGAACACTGAAGCTTTCTTT.

The sample holds a few counts of this clonotype. The V gene is TRBV3-1, the J gene TRBJ2-3; TRBD1 might be the D (5 bases). The ends were cut back, 0 bases at V and 4 bases at J, with 14 bases in the middle. The CDR3 extends over 16 amino acids. Per germline, CDR1 LGHDT and CDR2 YNNKEL (reference sequence). The CDR3 sequence is CASSQDERHRPDTQYF. The CDR3, as DNA: TGTGCCAGCAGCCAAGACGAGAGACACAGGCCAGATACGCAGTATTTT.

The table lists this clonotype with a few counts. The V and J genes are TRBV7-6 and TRBJ1-1, with 11 bases aligning to TRBD1. The J segment lost 8 bases and the V segment lost 5 bases, leaving 4 bases of the junction unmatched. The CDR3 runs to 13 residues. Germline V gives CDR1 SGHVS, CDR2 FNYEAQ. CDR3 nucleotides: TGTGCCAGCAGCCTGGGACAGGGGGGAGAAGCTTTCTTT. Amino acids: CASSLGQGGEAFF.

The chain links TRBV15 to TRBJ1-2, with D possibly TRBD1 on 6 matching bases. This CDR3 contains 14 residues. V lost 8 bases and J lost 0, with 13 bases in between. Germline V gene sequence: CDR1 LNHNV, CDR2 YYDKDF (reference sequence). This CDR3 reads CATQRDNANYGYTF. The DNA for the CDR3 is TGTGCCACCCAGCGGGACAATGCTAACTATGGCTACACCTTC. Using reference TRBV15 and TRBJ1-2 for the parts outside the CDR3, the full variable domain is DAMVIQNPRYQVTQFGKPVTLSCSQTLNHNVMYWYQQKSSQAPKLLFHYYDKDFNNEADTPDNFQSRRPNTSFCFLDIRSPGLGDTAMYLCATQRDNANYGYTFGSGTRLTVV.

This clonotype was seen more than once but under ten times. V and J are TRBV6-1 and TRBJ1-5; D gene unclear. The V and J ends lost 3 bases and 9 bases respectively, with 12 bases between them. CDR1 is MNHNS and CDR2 is SASEGT in the germline V gene. This CDR3 comprises 13 residues. The chain's CDR3 is CASSESAIRPQHF. The CDR3 nucleotides are TGTGCCAGCAGTGAGTCAGCCATCCGGCCCCAGCATTTT.

This clonotype was seen more than once but under ten times. The junction differs from germline at one of its ends, possibly a read error. The chain joins TRBV7-7 to TRBJ2-7; 9 nucleotides line up with TRBD1. The CDR3 sequence is 19 residues long. Per the germline V gene, CDR1 is SSHAT and CDR2 is FNYEAQ (reference sequence). The CDR3 region is CASSLAPIIFGQGIGEQYF. The CDR3 region has the DNA TGTGCTAGCAGCTTAGCCCCCATTATATTCGGACAGGGGATTGGCGAGCAGTACTTC.

The table lists this clonotype with many counts. The rearrangement uses TRBV20-1 and TRBJ2-7; D perhaps matches TRBD1 (5 bases). The length of the CDR3 is 12 residues. V was trimmed by 4 bases and J by 2 bases, leaving 9 bases between them. CDR1 and CDR2 (germline): DFQATT, SNEGSKA (reference sequence). The CDR3 here is CSAKTGTYEQYF. The CDR3 bases are TGCAGTGCTAAAACAGGAACCTACGAGCAGTACTTC.

This clonotype was observed a few times. The chain joins TRBV6-1 to TRBJ2-3, with D perhaps matching TRBD2 (6 bases). The CDR3 contains 14 residues. The V and J ends lost 6 bases and 6 bases respectively, with 16 bases between them. Germline CDR1 MNHNS, CDR2 SASEGT. CDR3 region: CASRINRDFDTQYF. The DNA for the CDR3 is TGTGCCAGCAGAATTAATCGGGACTTTGATACGCAGTATTTT.

In its sample, this clonotype was seen a few times. The rearrangement uses TRBV24-1 and TRBJ2-7; maybe TRBD2 (6 bases). CDR3 size: 14 residues. Germline V lookup: CDR1 KGHDR, CDR2 SFDVKD. The V end was cut by 5 bases, the J end by 3 bases, with 13 bases between. The CDR3 DNA reads as TGTGCCACCAGTGGCCGCGGGGACCGCTACGAGCAGTACTTC. Translated: CATSGRGDRYEQYF.

This chain connects TRBV5-5 to TRBJ2-3, with D hard to call. The CDR3 extends over 13 amino acids. The germline V gene encodes CDR1 SGHKS and CDR2 YYEKEE (reference sequence). Between the trimmed V and J ends, which lost 0 bases and 4 bases, there was a span of 6 bases. The CDR3 sequence: CASSLDSPDTQYF. CDR3 bases: TGTGCCAGCAGCTTGGACAGCCCAGATACGCAGTATTTT.

The chain uses TRBV7-9 and TRBJ2-1; 7 bases are a match to TRBD2. The germline gives CDR1 SEHNR, CDR2 FQNEAQ (reference sequence). V lost 4 bases and J lost 8; bases outside the gene matches: 2. This CDR3 is built from 12 residues. Written as DNA, the CDR3 is TGTGCCAGCAGCTCCGCGGGGGATGAGCAGTTCTTC. It encodes CASSSAGDEQFF.

The chain recombines TRBV12-3 or TRBV12-4 with TRBJ1-2; the D is unclear. The V end was cut by 4 bases, the J end by 9 bases, with 9 bases between. This CDR3 has 11 amino acids. This CDR3 is CASSSFPSYTF. The CDR3 region has the DNA TGTGCCAGCAGTTCCTTCCCCAGCTACACCTTC.

V usage is TRBV4-2 and J usage is TRBJ1-3; D might be TRBD1 (5 bases). V lost 1 base, J lost 3 bases, and 16 bases lay in between. Germline V gene sequence: CDR1 LGHNA, CDR2 YNFKEQ. The CDR3 extends over 17 amino acids. The DNA of the CDR3 is TGTGCCAGCAGCCAAGCGACCGGGACGGACCGTGGAAACACCATATATTTT. As protein: CASSQATGTDRGNTIYF.

This clonotype was observed many times. The chain links TRBV5-1 to TRBJ2-1; 7 bases fit TRBD1. J was trimmed by 2 bases and V by 2 bases; bases with no gene match: 4. From germline, CDR1 is SGHRS and CDR2 YFSETQ. CDR3 length: 15 amino acids. In DNA form, the CDR3 reads TGCGCCAGCAGCTTAGGGGGCCGACCCTACAATGAGCAGTTCTTC. Amino acid sequence: CASSLGGRPYNEQFF.